The clone carrying this T cell receptor (beta chain) was recorded once. All enrollees were roughly 18 to 100 years old and from about 25 US areas. These data are taken from a study of blood T cell repertoires in COVID-19. The V end was cut by 5 bases, the J end by 2 bases, with 13 bases between. The length of the CDR3 is 14 residues. CDR1 is MNHEY, CDR2 SVGEGT, per germline. Per the original data handling: How many nucleated cells were present was estimated from reference gene primer amplification. The table came from immunoSEQ multiplex PCR; TCRdb's copy has only in-frame clones and leaves some out. Clonal size and the V and J genes are those of that table, whereas D and trimming came from the DNA. The sample consists of a few hundred thousand clones, about nine tenths of them appearing once.

Sequencing used PBMCs or T cells enriched from blood (not recorded which). This clonotype was obtained from a young woman who had recovered from COVID-19. The chain employs TRBV6-2 or TRBV6-3 and TRBJ2-7; D remains ambiguous. The CDR3 nucleotides read TGTGCCAGCAGTGATGACGGGTTAGCCTACGAGCAGTACTTC. This translates into CASSDDGLAYEQYF.